This passage covers 20 T cell receptor beta chains from one sample sequenced in a study of identical twins. MiXCR, applied by TCRdb to the 5' RACE reads, yields one record per CDR3 protein. The sample has roughly 690,000 distinct CDR3 sequences, less than 7% seen once. The sequencing sample was made of naive T cells sorted from blood. The source of these receptors is a man younger than 35 in good health.

In regard to this clonotype: A clone one base away is much larger, so this may be a read error. CDR3 amino acids: CSAGDSKIGQAQHF. The CDR3 nucleotides are TGCAGTGCCGGGGACAGTAAGATTGGTCAGGCCCAGCATTTT. The chain joins TRBV20-1 to TRBJ1-5; 7 bases fit TRBD1. CDR3 length: 14 amino acids. CDR1 and CDR2 (germline): DFQATT, SNEGSKA (reference sequence).

The chain combines TRBV6-1 with TRBJ2-1; no definite D call. Per the germline V gene, CDR1 is MNHNS and CDR2 is SASEGT. The V end lost 5 bases, the J end lost 0 bases, and 14 bases lay between the germline ends. The CDR3 spans 16 residues. CDR3 in amino acids: CASSPTVASSYNEQFF. CDR3 sequence (DNA): TGTGCCAGCAGTCCGACTGTGGCGAGCTCCTACAATGAGCAGTTCTTC.

At least ten counts were recorded for this clonotype. V usage is TRBV27 and J usage is TRBJ2-1, with D possibly matching TRBD1 (6 bases). Per the germline V gene, CDR1 is MNHEY and CDR2 is SMNVEV (reference sequence). V was clipped by 6 bases and J by 4 bases, with 7 bases between them. The CDR3 spans 12 residues. The CDR3 region has the DNA TGTGCCAGCAGGAGGGGGTACAATGAGCAGTTCTTC. Amino acids: CASRRGYNEQFF.

The chain is built from TRBV24-1 and TRBJ2-5; D might be TRBD2 (5 bases). The CDR3 is made up of 14 amino acids. Trimming took off 3 bases at V and 5 bases at J, with 12 bases between the two ends. Germline V gene lookup returns CDR1 KGHDR and CDR2 SFDVKD. The DNA of the CDR3 is TGTGCCACCAGTGATCCCGCTTGGGAGGAGACCCAGTACTTC. Translation: CATSDPAWEETQYF.

The chain couples TRBV28 to TRBJ2-3; 12 nucleotides agree with TRBD2. V was clipped by 7 bases and J by 3 bases; unmatched bases: 8. Germline loops: CDR1 MDHEN, CDR2 SYDVKM. The CDR3 has 16 residues. The DNA for the CDR3 is TGTGCCAGCACGGGACGGACTAGCGGGATGACAGATACGCAGTATTTT. It encodes CASTGRTSGMTDTQYF.

This clonotype has at least ten counts. The J gene is TRBJ1-5, the V gene TRBV20-1; maybe TRBD1 (5 bases). The CDR3 totals 15 residues. The V end was cut by 6 bases, the J end by 1 base, with 16 bases between. From germline, CDR1 is DFQATT and CDR2 SNEGSKA (reference sequence). The CDR3 protein is CSAGNQGVSNQPQHF. DNA of the CDR3: TGCAGTGCCGGGAACCAGGGTGTGAGCAATCAGCCCCAGCATTTT.

This clonotype occurred a few times. The chain couples TRBV5-1 to TRBJ2-7, with 9 positions matching TRBD1. There are 14 residues in the CDR3. Germline V gives CDR1 SGHRS, CDR2 YFSETQ. V dropped 0 bases and J dropped 6; count of bases not matched to a gene: 4. CDR3 region: CASSLDGTGSEQYV. Here the CDR3 DNA reads TGCGCCAGCAGCTTGGACGGGACAGGGTCCGAGCAGTACGTC.

This clonotype was counted ten times or more. The chain carries TRBV29-1 and TRBJ2-7, with 7 bases that match TRBD2. V lost 4 bases, J lost 5 bases, and 5 bases stayed unmatched. Per the germline V gene, CDR1 is SQVTM and CDR2 is ANQGSEA. The CDR3 has 12 residues. The CDR3 DNA sequence: TGCAGCGTTGTGGGAGGGCGCGACGAGCAGTACTTC. Translation gives CSVVGGRDEQYF.

This chain uses TRBV29-1 with TRBJ2-5; the D is unclear. The length of the CDR3 is 11 residues. CDR1 SQVTM and CDR2 ANQGSEA come from the germline V gene. V was pared by 8 bases and J by 4 bases, with 11 bases between. DNA for the CDR3: TGCAGCCTTGGATGGGGAGAGACCCAGTACTTC. Its protein is CSLGWGETQYF. Full variable domain (remainder filled in from reference TRBV29-1 and TRBJ2-5): SAVISQKPSRDICQRGTSLTIQCQVDSQVTMMFWYRQQPGQSLTLIATANQGSEATYESGFVIDKFPISRPNLTFSTLTVSNMSPEDSSIYLCSLGWGETQYFGPGTRLLVL.

This clonotype was observed at least ten times. This chain uses TRBV29-1 with TRBJ2-2; D not resolved. This CDR3 is built from 12 residues. The germline CDR1 and CDR2 sequences are SQVTM and ANQGSEA. V lost 4 bases to trimming and J lost 2 bases, with 5 bases between them. CDR3 residues: CSVGTNTGELFF. The CDR3 region has the DNA TGCAGCGTTGGAACCAACACCGGGGAGCTGTTTTTT.

Concerning this clonotype itself: With a much larger clone just one base away, this may be a read error. The rearrangement links TRBV6-2 or TRBV6-3 to TRBJ2-7; 10 bases are a match to TRBD2. Germline-derived CDR1 and CDR2 are MNHEY and SVGEGT. The CDR3 has 15 residues. V lost 2 bases, J lost 5 bases, and 6 bases stayed unmatched. CDR3 in DNA: TGTGCCAGCAGTTACCGGACTAGCGGCATGAACGAGCAGTACTTC. Translating gives CASSYRTSGMNEQYF.

This clonotype was seen ten or more times. This rearrangement joins TRBV5-1 to TRBJ1-6; D is unresolved. Deletions cut 0 bases from V and 8 bases from J, with 9 bases between. This CDR3 is 14 amino acids long. The germline V gene has CDR1 SGHRS and CDR2 YFSETQ. The CDR3 region is CASSLGGIDSPLHF. In nucleotides, the CDR3 is TGCGCCAGCAGCTTGGGGGGAATCGATTCACCCCTCCACTTT.

The chain is built from TRBV19 and TRBJ1-2; 10 nucleotides align to TRBD1. The ends lost 9 bases at V and 5 bases at J; junction bases unmatched: 9. This CDR3 is built from 14 residues. Per germline, CDR1 LNHDA and CDR2 SQIVND (reference sequence). DNA for the CDR3: TGTGCCAGCGCCCTTATGGGACAGGGGTATGGCTACACCTTC. Translation gives CASALMGQGYGYTF.

Worth noting for this clonotype: One end of the junction does not line up with germline, which may come from a read error. The chain is built from TRBV27 and TRBJ2-2; 9 positions agree with TRBD2. CDR1 and CDR2 (germline): MNHEY, SMNVEV (reference sequence). The CDR3 is 18 amino acids. CDR3 nucleotides: TGTGCCAGCAGCTTATCGGGATTAGCGGGAGTGGGTACCGGGGAGCTGTTTTTT. This gives the protein CASSLSGLAGVGTGELFF.

Many counts were recorded for this clonotype. This chain connects TRBV20-1 to TRBJ1-1; D is unresolved. This CDR3 comprises 14 residues. Germline CDR1 DFQATT, CDR2 SNEGSKA (reference sequence). Trimming removed 3 bases at V and 1 base at J, with 12 bases between. CDR3 residues: CSARVGSSNTEAFF. Here the CDR3 DNA reads TGCAGTGCTAGGGTTGGCAGTTCGAACACTGAAGCTTTCTTT.

This clonotype has at least ten counts. The DNA of the CDR3 is TGTGCCATCAGTGAGGGAGCCGCTCGGTGGGAGCAGTACGTC. It yields the protein CAISEGAARWEQYV. The V call is TRBV10-3, the J call TRBJ2-7; D uncertain. CDR1 and CDR2 (germline): ENHRY, SYGVKD. V lost 2 bases to trimming and J lost 7 bases, with 15 bases between them. This CDR3 spans 14 amino acids.

This chain links TRBV2 with TRBJ2-2, with 12 bases that match TRBD2. Germline V gene sequence: CDR1 SNHLY, CDR2 FYNNEI. CDR3 length: 17 residues. J lost 3 bases, V lost 1 base, and 3 bases had no gene match. CDR3 sequence (DNA): TGTGCCAGCAGTGAAGGACTAGCGGGAGTAGACACCGGGGAGCTGTTTTTT. Translated: CASSEGLAGVDTGELFF.

This clonotype has a handful of counts. The gene calls are TRBV6-5 and TRBJ2-5; TRBD2 might be the D (5 bases). CDR1 is MNHEY and CDR2 is SVGAGI in the germline V gene. Trimming pared 1 base from V and 5 bases from J, leaving 23 bases between. This CDR3 contains 18 residues. The CDR3 sequence: CASSYLIGGTPRRETQYF. The DNA of the CDR3 is TGTGCCAGCAGTTACTTAATCGGAGGCACACCGCGGAGGGAGACCCAGTACTTC.

This clonotype was seen only a few times. V is TRBV7-2 and J is TRBJ1-4, with TRBD1 matching over 8 bases. CDR1 and CDR2 (germline): SGHTA, FQGNSA. This CDR3 has 15 residues. Trimming took 3 bases from V and 7 from J; bases not matched to a gene: 7. CDR3: CASSFITGGFEKLFF. The CDR3 nucleotides are TGTGCCAGCAGCTTCATAACAGGGGGTTTTGAAAAACTGTTTTTT.

This clonotype was seen ten or more times. The chain joins TRBV13 to TRBJ2-1; 14 nucleotides align to TRBD2. The germline V gene has CDR1 PRHDT and CDR2 FYEKMQ (reference sequence). CDR3 length equals 17 residues. J was trimmed by 3 bases and V by 4 bases; bases with no gene match: 5. The CDR3 sequence is CASSSIGTSGSYNEQFF. DNA of the CDR3: TGTGCCAGCAGCTCTATAGGGACTAGCGGGAGCTACAATGAGCAGTTCTTC.